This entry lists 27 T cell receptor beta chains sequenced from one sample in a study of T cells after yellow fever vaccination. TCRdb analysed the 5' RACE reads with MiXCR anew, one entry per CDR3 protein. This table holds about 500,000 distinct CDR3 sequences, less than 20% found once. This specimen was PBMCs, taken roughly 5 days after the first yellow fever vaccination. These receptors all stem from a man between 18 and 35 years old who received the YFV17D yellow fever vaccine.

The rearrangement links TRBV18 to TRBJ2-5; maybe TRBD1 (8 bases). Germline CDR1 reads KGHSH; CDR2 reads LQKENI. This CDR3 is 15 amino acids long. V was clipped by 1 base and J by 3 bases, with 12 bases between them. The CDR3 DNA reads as TGTGCCAGCTCACCACGACAGGGGACTAAAGAGACCCAGTACTTC. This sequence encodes CASSPRQGTKETQYF.

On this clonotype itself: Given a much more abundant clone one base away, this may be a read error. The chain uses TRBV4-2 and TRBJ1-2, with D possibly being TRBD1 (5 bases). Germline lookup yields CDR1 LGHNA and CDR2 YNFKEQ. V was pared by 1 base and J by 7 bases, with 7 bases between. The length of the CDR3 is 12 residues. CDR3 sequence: CASSQGRAGYTF. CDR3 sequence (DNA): TGTGCCAGCAGCCAAGGCAGGGCTGGCTACACCTTC.

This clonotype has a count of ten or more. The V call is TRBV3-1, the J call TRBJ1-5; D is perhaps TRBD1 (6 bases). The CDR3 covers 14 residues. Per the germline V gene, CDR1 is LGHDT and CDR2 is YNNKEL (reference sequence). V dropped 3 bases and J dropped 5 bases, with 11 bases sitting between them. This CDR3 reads CASSQGGGDQPQHF. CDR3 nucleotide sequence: TGTGCCAGCAGCCAGGGGGGGGGCGATCAGCCCCAGCATTTT.

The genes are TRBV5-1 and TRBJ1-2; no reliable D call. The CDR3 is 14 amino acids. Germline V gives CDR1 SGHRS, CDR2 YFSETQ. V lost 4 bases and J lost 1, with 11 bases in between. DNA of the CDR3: TGCGCCAGCAGCCTCAGTGGAAATAACTATGGCTACACCTTC. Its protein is CASSLSGNNYGYTF. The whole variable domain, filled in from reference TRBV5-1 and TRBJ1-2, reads KAGVTQTPRYLIKTRGQQVTLSCSPISGHRSVSWYQQTPGQGLQFLFEYFSETQRNKGNFPGRFSGRQFSNSRSEMNVSTLELGDSALYLCASSLSGNNYGYTFGSGTRLTVV.

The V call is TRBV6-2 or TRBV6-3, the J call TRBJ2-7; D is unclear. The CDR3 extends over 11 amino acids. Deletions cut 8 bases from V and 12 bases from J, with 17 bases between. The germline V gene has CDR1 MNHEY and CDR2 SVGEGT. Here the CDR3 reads CASGYGPTPYV. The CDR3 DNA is TGTGCCAGCGGATACGGGCCGACACCGTACGTC.

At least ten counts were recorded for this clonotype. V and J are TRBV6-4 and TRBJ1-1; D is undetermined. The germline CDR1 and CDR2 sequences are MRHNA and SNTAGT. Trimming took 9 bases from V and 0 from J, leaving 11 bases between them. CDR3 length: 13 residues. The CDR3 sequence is CASSAELNTEAFF. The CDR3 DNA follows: TGTGCCAGTTCGGCAGAGTTGAACACTGAAGCTTTCTTT.

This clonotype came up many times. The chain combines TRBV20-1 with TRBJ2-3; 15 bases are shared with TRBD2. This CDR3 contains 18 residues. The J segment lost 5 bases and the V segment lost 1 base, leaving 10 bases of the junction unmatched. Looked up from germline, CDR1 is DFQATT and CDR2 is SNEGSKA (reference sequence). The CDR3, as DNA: TGCAGTGCTAGAGGTGGACTAGCGGGGGGGCGGGGGAAAGATACGCAGTATTTT. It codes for CSARGGLAGGRGKDTQYF.

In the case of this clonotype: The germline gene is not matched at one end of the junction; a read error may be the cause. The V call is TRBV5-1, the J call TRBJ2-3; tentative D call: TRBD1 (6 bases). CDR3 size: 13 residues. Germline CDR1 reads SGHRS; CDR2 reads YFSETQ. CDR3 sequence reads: CASSLGAGDTQYF. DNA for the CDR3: TGTGCCAGCAGCTTGGGGGCAGGGGATACGCAGTATTTT. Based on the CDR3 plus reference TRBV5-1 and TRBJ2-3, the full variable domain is KAGVTQTPRYLIKTRGQQVTLSCSPISGHRSVSWYQQTPGQGLQFLFEYFSETQRNKGNFPGRFSGRQFSNSRSEMNVSTLELGDSALYLCASSLGAGDTQYFGPGTRLTVL.

The CDR3 region has the DNA TGTGCCAGCAGTGCACCCCCGGGTTATTACAATGAGCAGTTCTTC. Translation: CASSAPPGYYNEQFF. This sequence joins TRBV6-1 and TRBJ2-1, with D unclear. CDR3 size: 15 residues. Looked up from germline, CDR1 is MNHNS and CDR2 is SASEGT. The V end was cut by 4 bases, the J end by 4 bases, with 14 bases between.

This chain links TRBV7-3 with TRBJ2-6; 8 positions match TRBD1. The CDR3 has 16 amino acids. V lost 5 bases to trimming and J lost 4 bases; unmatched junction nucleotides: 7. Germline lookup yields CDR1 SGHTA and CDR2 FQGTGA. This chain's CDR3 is CASSRLTGEGANVLTF. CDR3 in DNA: TGTGCCAGCAGCCGATTGACAGGGGAAGGGGCCAACGTCCTGACTTTC.

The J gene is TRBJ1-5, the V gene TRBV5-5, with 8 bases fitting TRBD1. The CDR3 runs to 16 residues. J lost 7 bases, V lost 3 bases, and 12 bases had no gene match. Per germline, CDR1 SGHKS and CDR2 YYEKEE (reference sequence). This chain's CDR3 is CASSSGQGGRGQPQHF. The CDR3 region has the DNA TGTGCCAGCAGCTCAGGACAGGGAGGCCGCGGGCAGCCCCAGCATTTT.

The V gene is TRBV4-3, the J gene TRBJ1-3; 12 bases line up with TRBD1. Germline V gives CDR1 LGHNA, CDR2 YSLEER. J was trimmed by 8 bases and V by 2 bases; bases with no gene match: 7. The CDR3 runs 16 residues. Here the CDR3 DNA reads TGCGCCAGCAGCCAAACCACCGGGACAGGGGGCCACACCATATATTTT. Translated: CASSQTTGTGGHTIYF.

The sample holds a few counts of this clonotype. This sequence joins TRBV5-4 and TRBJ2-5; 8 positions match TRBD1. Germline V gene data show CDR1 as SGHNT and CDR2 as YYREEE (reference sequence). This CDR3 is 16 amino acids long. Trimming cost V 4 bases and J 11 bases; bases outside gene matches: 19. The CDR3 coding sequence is TGTGCCAGCAGCCCAGAAGGGCGGTTGGGACAGGTAGGACAGTACTTC. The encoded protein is CASSPEGRLGQVGQYF.

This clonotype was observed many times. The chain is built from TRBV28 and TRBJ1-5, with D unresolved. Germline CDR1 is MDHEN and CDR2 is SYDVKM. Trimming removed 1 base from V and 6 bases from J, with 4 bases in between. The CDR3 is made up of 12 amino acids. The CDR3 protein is CASSLFGQPQHF. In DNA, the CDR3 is TGTGCCAGCAGTTTATTTGGTCAGCCCCAGCATTTT. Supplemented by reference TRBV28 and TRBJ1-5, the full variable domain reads DVKVTQSSRYLVKRTGEKVFLECVQDMDHENMFWYRQDPGLGLRLIYFSYDVKMKEKGDIPEGYSVSREKKERFSLILESASTNQTSMYLCASSLFGQPQHFGDGTRLSIL.

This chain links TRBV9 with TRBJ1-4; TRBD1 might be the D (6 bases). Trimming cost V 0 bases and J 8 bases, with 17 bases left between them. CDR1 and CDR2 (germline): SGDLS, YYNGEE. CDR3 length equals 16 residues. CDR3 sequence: CASSVGQGRPREKLFF. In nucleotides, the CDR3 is TGTGCCAGCAGCGTAGGTCAGGGGAGGCCTCGAGAAAAACTGTTTTTT.

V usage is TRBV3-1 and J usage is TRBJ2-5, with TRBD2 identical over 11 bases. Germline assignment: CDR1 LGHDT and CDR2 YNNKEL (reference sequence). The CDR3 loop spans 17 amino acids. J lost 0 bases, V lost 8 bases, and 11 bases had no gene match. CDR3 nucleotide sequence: TGTGCCAGCTCGGTGCTAGCGGGGGGACACAACCAAGAGACCCAGTACTTC. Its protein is CASSVLAGGHNQETQYF.

For the CDR3, the DNA is TGCGCCAGCAGTCTGGGGACGATGCTCAATCAGCCCCAGCATTTT. Translation: CASSLGTMLNQPQHF. This chain joins TRBV5-1 and TRBJ1-5; weak D call: TRBD1 (5 bases). The V gene lost 5 bases and the J gene lost 3 bases, with 15 bases spanning the gap. This CDR3 contains 15 residues. Germline V gene data show CDR1 as SGHRS and CDR2 as YFSETQ.

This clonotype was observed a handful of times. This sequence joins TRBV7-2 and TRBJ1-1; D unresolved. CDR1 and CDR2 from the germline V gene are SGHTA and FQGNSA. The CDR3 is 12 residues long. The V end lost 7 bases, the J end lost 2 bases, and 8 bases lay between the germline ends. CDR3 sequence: CASKTTNTEAFF. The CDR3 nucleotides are TGTGCCAGCAAGACAACTAACACTGAAGCTTTCTTT.

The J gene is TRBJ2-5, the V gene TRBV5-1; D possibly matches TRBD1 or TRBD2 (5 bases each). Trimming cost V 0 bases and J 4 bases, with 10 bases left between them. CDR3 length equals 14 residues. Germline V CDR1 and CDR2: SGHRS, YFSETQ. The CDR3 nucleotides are TGCGCCAGCAGCTTGGATGGGGGTGGAGAGACCCAGTACTTC. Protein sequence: CASSLDGGGETQYF. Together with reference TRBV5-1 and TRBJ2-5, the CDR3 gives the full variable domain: KAGVTQTPRYLIKTRGQQVTLSCSPISGHRSVSWYQQTPGQGLQFLFEYFSETQRNKGNFPGRFSGRQFSNSRSEMNVSTLELGDSALYLCASSLDGGGETQYFGPGTRLLVL.

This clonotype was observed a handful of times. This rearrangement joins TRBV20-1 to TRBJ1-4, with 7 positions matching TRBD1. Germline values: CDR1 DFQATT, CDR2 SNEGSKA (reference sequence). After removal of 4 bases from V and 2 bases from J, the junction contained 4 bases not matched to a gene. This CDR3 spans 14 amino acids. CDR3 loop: CSANRGFTNEKLFF. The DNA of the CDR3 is TGCAGTGCTAACAGGGGATTTACTAATGAAAAACTGTTTTTT.

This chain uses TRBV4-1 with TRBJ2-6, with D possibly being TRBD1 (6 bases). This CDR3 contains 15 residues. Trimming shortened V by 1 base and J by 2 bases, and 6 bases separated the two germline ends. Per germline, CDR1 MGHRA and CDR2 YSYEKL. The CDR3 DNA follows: TGCGCCAGCAGCCAAGGGGACACTGGGGCCAACGTCCTGACTTTC. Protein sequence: CASSQGDTGANVLTF.

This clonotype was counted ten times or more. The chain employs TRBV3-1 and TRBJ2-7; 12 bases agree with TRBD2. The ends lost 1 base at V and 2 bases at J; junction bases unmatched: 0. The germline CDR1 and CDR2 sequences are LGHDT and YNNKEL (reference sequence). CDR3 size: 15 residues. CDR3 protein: CASSQGTSGAYEQYF. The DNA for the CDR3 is TGTGCCAGCAGCCAAGGGACTAGCGGGGCCTACGAGCAGTACTTC.

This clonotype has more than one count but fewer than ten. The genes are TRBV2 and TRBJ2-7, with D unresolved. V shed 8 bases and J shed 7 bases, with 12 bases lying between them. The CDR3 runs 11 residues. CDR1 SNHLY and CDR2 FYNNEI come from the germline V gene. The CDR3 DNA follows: TGTGCCAGCTTATTAGAGGCGGAGCAGTACTTC. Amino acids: CASLLEAEQYF.

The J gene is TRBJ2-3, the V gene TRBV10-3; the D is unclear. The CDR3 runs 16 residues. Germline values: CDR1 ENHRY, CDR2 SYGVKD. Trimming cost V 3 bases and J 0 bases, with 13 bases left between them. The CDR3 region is CAISDPFPESTDTQYF. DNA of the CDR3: TGTGCCATCAGTGACCCCTTCCCAGAAAGCACAGATACGCAGTATTTT.

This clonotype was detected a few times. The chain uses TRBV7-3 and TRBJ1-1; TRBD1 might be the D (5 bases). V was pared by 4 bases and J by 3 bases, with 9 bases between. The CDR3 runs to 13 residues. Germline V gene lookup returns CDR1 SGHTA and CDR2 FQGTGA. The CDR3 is CASSSDRYTEAFF. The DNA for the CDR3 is TGTGCCAGCAGCTCAGACAGATACACTGAAGCTTTCTTT.

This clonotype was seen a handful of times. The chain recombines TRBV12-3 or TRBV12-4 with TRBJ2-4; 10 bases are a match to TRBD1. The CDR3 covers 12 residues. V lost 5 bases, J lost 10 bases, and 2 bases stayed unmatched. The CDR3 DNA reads TGTGCCAGCAGTCAGGACAGGGGGATTCAGTACTTC. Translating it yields CASSQDRGIQYF.

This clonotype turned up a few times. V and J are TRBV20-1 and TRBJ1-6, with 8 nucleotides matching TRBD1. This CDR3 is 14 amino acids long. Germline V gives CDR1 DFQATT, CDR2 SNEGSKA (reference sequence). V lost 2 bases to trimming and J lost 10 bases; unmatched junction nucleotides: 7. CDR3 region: CSARSTGGASPLHF. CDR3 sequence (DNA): TGCAGTGCTAGATCTACAGGGGGTGCCTCACCCCTCCACTTT.